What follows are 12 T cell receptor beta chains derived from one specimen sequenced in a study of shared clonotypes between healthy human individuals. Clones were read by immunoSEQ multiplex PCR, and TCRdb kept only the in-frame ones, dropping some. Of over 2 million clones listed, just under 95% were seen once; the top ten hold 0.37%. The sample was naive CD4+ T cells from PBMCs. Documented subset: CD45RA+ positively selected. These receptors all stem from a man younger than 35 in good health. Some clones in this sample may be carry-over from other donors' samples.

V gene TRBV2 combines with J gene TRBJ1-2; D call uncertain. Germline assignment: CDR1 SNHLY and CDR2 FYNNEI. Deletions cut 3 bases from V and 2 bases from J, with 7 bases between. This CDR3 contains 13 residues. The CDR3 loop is CASSELTNYGYTF. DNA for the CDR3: TGTGCCAGCAGTGAGCTAACAAACTATGGCTACACCTTC. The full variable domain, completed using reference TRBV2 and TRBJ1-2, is EPEVTQTPSHQVTQMGQEVILRCVPISNHLYFYWYRQILGQKVEFLVSFYNNEISEKSEIFDDQFSVERPDGSNFTLKIRSTKLEDSAMYFCASSELTNYGYTFGSGTRLTVV.

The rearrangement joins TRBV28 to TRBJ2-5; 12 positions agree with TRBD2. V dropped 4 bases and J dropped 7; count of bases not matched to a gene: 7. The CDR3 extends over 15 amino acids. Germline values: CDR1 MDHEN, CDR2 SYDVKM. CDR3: CASSSGLAGMGTQYF. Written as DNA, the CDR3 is TGTGCCAGCAGTTCCGGACTAGCGGGGATGGGGACCCAGTACTTC.

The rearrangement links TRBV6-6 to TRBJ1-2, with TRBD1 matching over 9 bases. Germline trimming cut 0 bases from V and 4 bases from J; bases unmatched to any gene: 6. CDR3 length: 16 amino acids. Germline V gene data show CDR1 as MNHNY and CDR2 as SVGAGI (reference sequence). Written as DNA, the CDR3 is TGTGCCAGCAGTTACTCTTTTCAGACAGGGGGCTATGGCTACACCTTC. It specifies CASSYSFQTGGYGYTF.

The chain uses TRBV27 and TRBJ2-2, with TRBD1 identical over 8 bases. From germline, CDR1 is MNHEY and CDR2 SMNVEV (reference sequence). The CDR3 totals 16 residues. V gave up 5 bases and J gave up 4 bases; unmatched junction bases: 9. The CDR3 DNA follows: TGTGCCAGCAGTACTACGGACAGGGACGGCACCGGGGAGCTGTTTTTT. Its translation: CASSTTDRDGTGELFF.

This chain's CDR3 is CASSRGLGSDTQYF. The CDR3 coding sequence is TGTGCCAGTAGTAGGGGACTAGGGTCCGATACGCAGTATTTT. The chain couples TRBV19 to TRBJ2-3; TRBD2 matches at 8 bases. This CDR3 spans 14 amino acids. The germline V gene has CDR1 LNHDA and CDR2 SQIVND (reference sequence). With V trimmed by 4 bases and J by 6 bases, 6 bases remained unmatched.

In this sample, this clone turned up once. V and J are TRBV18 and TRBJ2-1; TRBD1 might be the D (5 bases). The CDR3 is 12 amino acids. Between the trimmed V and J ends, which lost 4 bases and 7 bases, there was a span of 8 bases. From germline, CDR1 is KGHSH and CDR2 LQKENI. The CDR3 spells CASSQKGNEQFF. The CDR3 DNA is TGTGCCAGCTCACAAAAGGGGAATGAGCAGTTCTTC.

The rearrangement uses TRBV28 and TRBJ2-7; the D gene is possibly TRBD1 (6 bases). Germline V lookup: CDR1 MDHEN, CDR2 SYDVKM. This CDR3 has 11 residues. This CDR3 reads CETGNSYEQYF. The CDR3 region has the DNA TGTGAAACAGGGAACTCCTACGAGCAGTACTTC.

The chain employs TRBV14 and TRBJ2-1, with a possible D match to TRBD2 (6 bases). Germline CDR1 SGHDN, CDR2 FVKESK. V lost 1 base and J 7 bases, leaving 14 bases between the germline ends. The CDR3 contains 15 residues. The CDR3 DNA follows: TGTGCCAGCAGCCAAGGCCTCGGTGGGAGGAATGAGCAGTTCTTC. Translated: CASSQGLGGRNEQFF.

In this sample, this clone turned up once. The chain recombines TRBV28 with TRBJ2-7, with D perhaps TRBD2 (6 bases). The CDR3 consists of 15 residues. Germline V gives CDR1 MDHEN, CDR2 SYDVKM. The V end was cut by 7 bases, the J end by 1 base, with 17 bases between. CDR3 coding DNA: TGTGCCAGCAAGGCTCGGGTAGCGGAATCCTACGAGCAGTACTTC. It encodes CASKARVAESYEQYF.

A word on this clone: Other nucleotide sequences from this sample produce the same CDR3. In nucleotides, the CDR3 is TGCGCCAGCAGCTTCGGTCCGGGGAACACTGAAGCTTTCTTT. This gives the protein CASSFGPGNTEAFF. The V and J genes are TRBV5-1 and TRBJ1-1; no definite D call. The ends were cut back, 2 bases at V and 1 base at J, with 9 bases in the middle. The CDR3 has 14 amino acids. Germline V gene lookup returns CDR1 SGHRS and CDR2 YFSETQ.

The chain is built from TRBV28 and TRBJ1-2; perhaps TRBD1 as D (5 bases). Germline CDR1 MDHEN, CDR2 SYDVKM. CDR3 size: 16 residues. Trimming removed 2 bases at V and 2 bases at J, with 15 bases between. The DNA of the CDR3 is TGTGCCAGCAGTTTAAGCCGGAGACGGGGGAACTATGGCTACACCTTC. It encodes CASSLSRRRGNYGYTF.

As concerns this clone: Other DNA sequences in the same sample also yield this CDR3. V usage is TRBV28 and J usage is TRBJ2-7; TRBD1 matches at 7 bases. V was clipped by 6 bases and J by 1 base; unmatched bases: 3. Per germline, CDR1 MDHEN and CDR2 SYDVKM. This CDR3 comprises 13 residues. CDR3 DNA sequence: TGTGCCAGCAGACCGGGACAGTCCTACGAGCAGTACTTC. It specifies CASRPGQSYEQYF. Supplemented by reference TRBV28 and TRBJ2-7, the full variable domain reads DVKVTQSSRYLVKRTGEKVFLECVQDMDHENMFWYRQDPGLGLRLIYFSYDVKMKEKGDIPEGYSVSREKKERFSLILESASTNQTSMYLCASRPGQSYEQYFGPGTRLTVT.